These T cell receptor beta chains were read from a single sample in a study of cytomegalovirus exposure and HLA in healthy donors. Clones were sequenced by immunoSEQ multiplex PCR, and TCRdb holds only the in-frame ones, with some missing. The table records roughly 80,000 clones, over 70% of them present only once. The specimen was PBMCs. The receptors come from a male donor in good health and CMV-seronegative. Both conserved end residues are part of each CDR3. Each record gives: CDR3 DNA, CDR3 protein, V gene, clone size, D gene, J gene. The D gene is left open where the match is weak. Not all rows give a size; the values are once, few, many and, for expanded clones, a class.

DNA: TGTGCCAGCAGTTACTCGACTGGCACTGAAGCTTTCTTC
CDR3: CASSYSTGTEAFF
V: TRBV6-5
size: once
D: -
J: TRBJ1-1

DNA: TGTGCCAGCAGCTCACTAGCGGGAGCCAATGAGCAGTTCTTC
CDR3: CASSSLAGANEQFF
V: TRBV11-3
size: -
D: TRBD2
J: TRBJ2-1

DNA: TGTGCCACCAGCAGAACAAGTTTGGGGGCCCGACAGCCCCAGAATTTT
CDR3: CATSRTSLGARQPQNF
V: TRBV15
size: once
D: -
J: TRBJ1-5

DNA: TGTGCTAGTGGTTTGGTCGGACTAACCTACGAGCAGTACTTC
CDR3: CASGLVGLTYEQYF
V: TRBV12-5
size: -
D: -
J: TRBJ2-7

DNA: TGTGCCAGTAGTCCCGACCAGGGGGCTTATGAGACCCAGTACTTC
CDR3: CASSPDQGAYETQYF
V: TRBV19
size: -
D: TRBD1
J: TRBJ2-5

DNA: TGTGCCAGCACAGGGGCTGAAAGGAACACTGAAGCTTTCTTT
CDR3: CASTGAERNTEAFF
V: TRBV18
size: -
D: TRBD1
J: TRBJ1-1

DNA: TGTGCCTGGAGTGCCGCTGGACAGTTACGGGGCGAAGCTTTCTTT
CDR3: CAWSAAGQLRGEAFF
V: TRBV30
size: -
D: -
J: TRBJ1-1

DNA: TGTGCCAGCAGCCCACAGGGGCGACAGGTTGGCACCGGGGAGCTGTTTTTT
CDR3: CASSPQGRQVGTGELFF
V: TRBV7-3
size: -
D: TRBD1
J: TRBJ2-2

DNA: TGTGCCAGCAGCCGATCTAGCGGGAGGGCTTCCTACGAGCAGTACTTC
CDR3: CASSRSSGRASYEQYF
V: TRBV5-4
size: once
D: TRBD2
J: TRBJ2-7

DNA: TGTGCCAGCAGCTTGGGACAGCCCAACTATGGCTACACCTTC
CDR3: CASSLGQPNYGYTF
V: TRBV5-6
size: once
D: -
J: TRBJ1-2

DNA: TGTGCCAGCAGTAAAGGGACAGCGTACGAGCAGTACTTC
CDR3: CASSKGTAYEQYF
V: TRBV2
size: -
D: TRBD1
J: TRBJ2-7

DNA: TGTGCCAGCAGTTCCCGGGAAGGGAGGGTCACTGAAGCTTTCTTT
CDR3: CASSSREGRVTEAFF
V: TRBV6-5
size: -
D: -
J: TRBJ1-1

DNA: TGTGCCAGCAGCCCCGAAACGTACCAGACAGAGAACACTGAAGCTTTCTTT
CDR3: CASSPETYQTENTEAFF
V: TRBV5-4
size: -
D: -
J: TRBJ1-1

DNA: TGTGCCAGCAGCCAAGATGGGACAGGGGCTGGCTACACCTTC
CDR3: CASSQDGTGAGYTF
V: TRBV4-2
size: -
D: TRBD1
J: TRBJ1-2

DNA: TGTGCCAGCAGCCAAGCCGGACTAGCGGGGGTCGGTGAGCAGTTCTTC
CDR3: CASSQAGLAGVGEQFF
V: TRBV14
size: -
D: TRBD2
J: TRBJ2-1

DNA: TGTGCCAGCAGTCTGTTTAGGGAGAATGAGCAGTTCTTC
CDR3: CASSLFRENEQFF
V: TRBV2
size: once
D: -
J: TRBJ2-1

DNA: TGTGCCAGCAACCGACAGGGGGGGGGTTACGAGCAGTACTTC
CDR3: CASNRQGGGYEQYF
V: TRBV5-6
size: -
D: TRBD1
J: TRBJ2-7

DNA: TGCGCCAGCAGCCAATACGCGACAGCTAACTCTGGAAACACCATATATTTT
CDR3: CASSQYATANSGNTIYF
V: TRBV4-3
size: -
D: -
J: TRBJ1-3

DNA: TGTACCAGCAGTCCCCCCCGGGTCGGAGGAGGAAACACCATATATTTT
CDR3: CTSSPPRVGGGNTIYF
V: TRBV2
size: -
D: -
J: TRBJ1-3

DNA: TGTGCCAGCAGTTTCCCAGGGGGAGGCTCCTACGAGCAGTACTTC
CDR3: CASSFPGGGSYEQYF
V: TRBV28
size: -
D: -
J: TRBJ2-7

DNA: TGTGCCAGTAGGGGGCAGTTTGGTCAGCCCCAGAATTTT
CDR3: CASRGQFGQPQNF
V: TRBV19
size: few
D: -
J: TRBJ1-5

DNA: TGTGCCTGGAGTGTAGGCGGCACCGGGGAGCTGTTTTTT
CDR3: CAWSVGGTGELFF
V: TRBV30
size: few
D: -
J: TRBJ2-2

DNA: TGTGCCAGCAACCCAGGGTGGCAGGGCGATGGCTACACCTTC
CDR3: CASNPGWQGDGYTF
V: TRBV7-2
size: -
D: -
J: TRBJ1-2

DNA: TGTGCCAGCAGCCAGGGGGCGGACACTGAAGCTTTCTTT
CDR3: CASSQGADTEAFF
V: TRBV5-5
size: -
D: TRBD1
J: TRBJ1-1

DNA: TGTGCCAGCAGCCGCACAGGCAGCCAGGATACGCAGTATTTT
CDR3: CASSRTGSQDTQYF
V: TRBV5-8
size: -
D: -
J: TRBJ2-3

DNA: TGTGCCACCACGGGTCGCCATGACACTGAAGCTTTCTTT
CDR3: CATTGRHDTEAFF
V: TRBV6-1
size: medium-sized
D: -
J: TRBJ1-1